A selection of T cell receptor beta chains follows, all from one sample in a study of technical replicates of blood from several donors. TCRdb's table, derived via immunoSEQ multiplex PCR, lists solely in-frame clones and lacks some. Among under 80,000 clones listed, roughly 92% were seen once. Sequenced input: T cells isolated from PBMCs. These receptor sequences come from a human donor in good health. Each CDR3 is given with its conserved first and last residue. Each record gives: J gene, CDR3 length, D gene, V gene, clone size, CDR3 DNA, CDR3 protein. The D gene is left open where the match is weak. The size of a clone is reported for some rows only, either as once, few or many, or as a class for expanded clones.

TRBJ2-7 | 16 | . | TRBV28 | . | TGTGCCAGCAGTCCGCCCCCAGGGGCGACTATCTACGAGCAGTACTTC | CASSPPPGATIYEQYF
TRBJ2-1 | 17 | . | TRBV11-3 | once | TGTGCCAGCAGCTTAAACGTGTGGTCCGAGAAACTGTCTGAGCAGTTCTTC | CASSLNVWSEKLSEQFF
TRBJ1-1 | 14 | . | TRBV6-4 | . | TGTGCCAGCAGGGACCTAGGAGGGAGCACTGAAGCTTTCTTT | CASRDLGGSTEAFF
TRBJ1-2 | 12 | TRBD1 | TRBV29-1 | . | TGCAGCGTTGACACAGGGGGCTATGGCTACACCTTC | CSVDTGGYGYTF
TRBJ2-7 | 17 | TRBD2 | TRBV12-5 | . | TGTGCTAGTGGTTTGGTCTCAGTAGCGGGGATTGCCTACGAGCAGTACTTC | CASGLVSVAGIAYEQYF
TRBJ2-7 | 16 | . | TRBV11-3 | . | TGTGCCAGCAGCTTGATGTTGGGGCTAGGCCACTACGAGCAGTACTTC | CASSLMLGLGHYEQYF
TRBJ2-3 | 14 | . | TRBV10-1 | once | TGCGCCAGCAGTGAGCAGACGGGAGTCGGTACGCAGTATTTT | CASSEQTGVGTQYF
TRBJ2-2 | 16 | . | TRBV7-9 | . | TGTGCCAGCACTCCTAGAGGCAACCCGAACACCGGGGAGCTGTTTTTT | CASTPRGNPNTGELFF
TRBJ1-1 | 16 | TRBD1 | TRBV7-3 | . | TGTGCCAGCAGCTCCCACCCCGACAGGGGGGACACTGAAGCTTTCTTT | CASSSHPDRGDTEAFF
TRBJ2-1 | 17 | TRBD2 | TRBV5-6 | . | TGTGCCAGCAGCTTTGGGGCAGCGGGGGGCCTTGGCAATGAGCAGTTCTTC | CASSFGAAGGLGNEQFF
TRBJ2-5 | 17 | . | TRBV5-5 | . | TGTGCCAGCAGCTTGGGAGGGTCATGGACTCCCCGAGAGACCCAGTACTTC | CASSLGGSWTPRETQYF
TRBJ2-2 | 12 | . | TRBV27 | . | TGTGCCAGCTCCCTAGGTACCGGGGAGCTGTTTTTT | CASSLGTGELFF
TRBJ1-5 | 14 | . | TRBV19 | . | TGTGCCAGCAGGGGCGGTGGAAGCAATCAGCCCCAGCATTTT | CASRGGGSNQPQHF
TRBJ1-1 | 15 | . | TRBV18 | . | TGTGCCAGCTCAGCCGGGGGGCATGGGAACACTGAAGCTTTCTTT | CASSAGGHGNTEAFF
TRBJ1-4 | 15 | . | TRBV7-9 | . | TGTGCCAGCAGCTTAGAAGGCAGGTCCTGGGAAAAACTGTTTTTT | CASSLEGRSWEKLFF
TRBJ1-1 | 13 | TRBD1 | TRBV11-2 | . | TGTGCCAGCAGCTTAATTTACGGACAGGGAGCTTTCTTT | CASSLIYGQGAFF
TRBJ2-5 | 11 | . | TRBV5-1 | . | TGCGCCAGCAGCTTCATGGAGACCCAGTACTTC | CASSFMETQYF
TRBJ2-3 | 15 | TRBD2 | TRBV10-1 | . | TGCGCCAGCAGTGAGCCCGGGACTAGCAGGGATACGCAGTATTTT | CASSEPGTSRDTQYF
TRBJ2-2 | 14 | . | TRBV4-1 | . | TGCGCCAGCAGCCAAGGCTCCGGGATCGGGGAGCTGTTTTTT | CASSQGSGIGELFF
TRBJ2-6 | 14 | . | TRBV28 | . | TGTGCCAGCAGTTTACAGGGTGGGGCCAACGTCCTGACTTTC | CASSLQGGANVLTF
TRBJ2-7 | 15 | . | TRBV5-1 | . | TGCGCCAGCAGCTTGGATGAGGGATTGGGCTACGAGCAGTACTTC | CASSLDEGLGYEQYF
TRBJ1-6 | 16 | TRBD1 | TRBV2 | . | TGTGCCAGCAGGGGCAGGGGGCTCGTAGATAATTCACCCCTCCACTTT | CASRGRGLVDNSPLHF
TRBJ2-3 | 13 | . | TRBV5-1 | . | TGCGCCAGCAGCTTGGGTATAGCGGATACGCAGTATTTT | CASSLGIADTQYF
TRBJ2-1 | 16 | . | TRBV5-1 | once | TGCGCCAGCAGCTTGGGAGGGTGGAGCTCCTACAATGAGCAGTTCTTC | CASSLGGWSSYNEQFF
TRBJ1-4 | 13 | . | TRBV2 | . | TGTGCCAGCAGTATCAGGGAAGTTGAAAAACTGTTTTTT | CASSIREVEKLFF
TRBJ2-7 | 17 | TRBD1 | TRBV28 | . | TGTGCCAGCAGTTTCCCCGAGGACAGGGCTGGCTCCTACGAGCAGTACTTC | CASSFPEDRAGSYEQYF
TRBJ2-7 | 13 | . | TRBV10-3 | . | TGTGCCATCAGTGAGAGACAGACCTACGAGCAGTACTTC | CAISERQTYEQYF
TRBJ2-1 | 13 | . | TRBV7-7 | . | TGTGCCAGCAGCTTATCGCGAAACAATGAGCAGTTCTTC | CASSLSRNNEQFF
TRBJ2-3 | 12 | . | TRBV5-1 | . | TGCGCCAGCAGCTTGGAGGAGGCTACGCAGTATTTT | CASSLEEATQYF
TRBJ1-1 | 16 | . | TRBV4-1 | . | TGCGCCAGCAGCCAAGATACGACGGGGTGGTTCGCTGAAGCTTTCTTT | CASSQDTTGWFAEAFF
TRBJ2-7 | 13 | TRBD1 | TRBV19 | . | TGTGCCAGTCGGGGGACAGGGGTCGACGAGCAGTACTTC | CASRGTGVDEQYF
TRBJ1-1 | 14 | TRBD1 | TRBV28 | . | TGTGCCAGCAGTTCCGGACAGGGGGCTACTGAAGCTTTCTTT | CASSSGQGATEAFF
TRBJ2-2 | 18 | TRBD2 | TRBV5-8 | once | TGTGCCAGCAGCCCCGGGGCCGGGACTAGCGATCGTACCGGGGAGCTGTTTTTT | CASSPGAGTSDRTGELFF
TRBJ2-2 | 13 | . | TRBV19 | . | TGTGCCAGTAGTATAGGGGCGACCGGGGAGCTGTTTTTT | CASSIGATGELFF
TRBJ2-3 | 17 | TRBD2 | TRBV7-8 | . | TGTGCCAGCAGCTACTCCGGGACTAGCGGGGGAACAGATACGCAGTATTTT | CASSYSGTSGGTDTQYF
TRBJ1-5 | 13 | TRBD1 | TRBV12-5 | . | TGTGCTAGTGGTTTCGACAGGGGACAGCCCCAGCATTTT | CASGFDRGQPQHF
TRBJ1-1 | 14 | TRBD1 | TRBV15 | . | TGTGCCACCAGCAGGGACAGGGGGGGCACTGAAGCTTTCTTT | CATSRDRGGTEAFF
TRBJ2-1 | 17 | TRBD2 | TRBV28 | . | TGTGCCAGCAGTTTAATAGGTCAAACTAGCGGGGTCGATGAGCAGTTCTTC | CASSLIGQTSGVDEQFF
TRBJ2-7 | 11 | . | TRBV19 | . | TGTGCCAGTAGTATAGACGAGGAGCAGTACTTC | CASSIDEEQYF
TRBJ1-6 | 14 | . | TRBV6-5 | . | TGTGCCAGCAGTTTCGCGGGGGAAGATTCACCCCTCCACTTT | CASSFAGEDSPLHF
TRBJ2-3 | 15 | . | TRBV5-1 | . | TGCGCCAGCAGCGATCCTAGGACTAGCACAGATACGCAGTATTTT | CASSDPRTSTDTQYF
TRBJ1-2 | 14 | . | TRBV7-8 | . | TGTGCCAGCAGCAGAAGTTCAGGGTACGATGGCTACACCTTC | CASSRSSGYDGYTF
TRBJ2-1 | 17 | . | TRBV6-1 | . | TGTGCCAGCAGTGAAAAGTGGAAACAGAGCTCCTACAATGAGCAGTTCTTC | CASSEKWKQSSYNEQFF
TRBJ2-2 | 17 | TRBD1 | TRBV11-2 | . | TGTGCCAGCAGCTTAGATCTGGGACAGGAGAACACCGGGGAGCTGTTTTTT | CASSLDLGQENTGELFF
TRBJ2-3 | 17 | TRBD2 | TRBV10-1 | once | TGCGCCAGCAGTGGTTGGCGGGGGGACCAAAGTACAGATACGCAGTATTTT | CASSGWRGDQSTDTQYF
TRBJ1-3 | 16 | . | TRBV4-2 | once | TGTGCCAGCAGCCCCCCCCCAGGGGCCTCTGGAAACACCATATATTTT | CASSPPPGASGNTIYF
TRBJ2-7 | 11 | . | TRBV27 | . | TGTGCCAGCAGAGACAGGTACGAGCAGTACTTC | CASRDRYEQYF
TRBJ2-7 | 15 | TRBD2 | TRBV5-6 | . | TGTGCCAGCAGCGCCCTAGCGGGGGGGATCTACGAGCAGTACTTC | CASSALAGGIYEQYF
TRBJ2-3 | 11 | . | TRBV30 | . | TGTGCCTGGAGTGCCGCCTTAACTGCGTACTTT | CAWSAALTAYF
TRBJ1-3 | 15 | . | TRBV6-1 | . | TGTGCCAGCTGCCCGGGTCGTTCCTCTGGAAACACCATATATTTT | CASCPGRSSGNTIYF
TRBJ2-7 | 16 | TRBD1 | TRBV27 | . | TGTGCCAGCAGTCCCTGGGGACAGGACGGTGACTACGAGCAGTACTTC | CASSPWGQDGDYEQYF
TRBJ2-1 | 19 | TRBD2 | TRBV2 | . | TGTGCCAGCAGTCATCCGGGACTAGCGCGTTTAAGCTCCTACAATGAGCAGTTCTTC | CASSHPGLARLSSYNEQFF
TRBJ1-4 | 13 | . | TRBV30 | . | TGTGCCTGGAGAGGGGCCGATAATGAAAAACTGTTTTTT | CAWRGADNEKLFF
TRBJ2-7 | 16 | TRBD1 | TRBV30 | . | TGTGCCTGGAGTCCAACAGGGACAGGGGGCTTCTACGAGCAGTACTTC | CAWSPTGTGGFYEQYF
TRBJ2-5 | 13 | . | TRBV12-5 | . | TGTGCTAGTGCCAACCCAGGGGCCGAGACCCAGTACTTC | CASANPGAETQYF
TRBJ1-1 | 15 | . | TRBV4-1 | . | TGCGCCAGCAGCCAAGATCATTATCGTACAGGGAATCTTTTCTTT | CASSQDHYRTGNLFF
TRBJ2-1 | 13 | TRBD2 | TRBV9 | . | TGTGCCAGCAGCGTTAGCGGGAGGACTGAGCAGTTCTTC | CASSVSGRTEQFF
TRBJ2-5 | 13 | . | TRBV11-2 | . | TGTGCCAGCAGCCCGGGACAACAAGAGACCCAGTACTTC | CASSPGQQETQYF
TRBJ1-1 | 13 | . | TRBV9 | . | TGTGCCAGCAGCGTGGACAGCAACACTGAAGCTTTCTTT | CASSVDSNTEAFF
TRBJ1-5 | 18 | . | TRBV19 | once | TGTGCCAGTAGTGCTCCTTGGGCGCGGGTGGGAATAAATCAGCCCCAGCATTTT | CASSAPWARVGINQPQHF